These 21 T cell receptor beta chains originate from one sample sequenced in a study of shared clonotypes between healthy human individuals. Clones were read by immunoSEQ multiplex PCR, and TCRdb kept only the in-frame ones, dropping some. The table records under 1,100,000 clones, about 77% of them present only once. What was sequenced was memory CD4+ T cells sorted from blood. Subset here: CD45RA-negative fraction. Receptors were obtained from a man between 18 and 35 years old in good health.

The sample holds a few counts of this clone. The V call is TRBV18, the J call TRBJ2-5, with D unresolved. Germline CDR1 KGHSH, CDR2 LQKENI. V lost 4 bases to trimming and J lost 4 bases, with 7 bases between them. There are 12 residues in the CDR3. CDR3 amino acids: CASSLFAETQYF. The CDR3 DNA sequence: TGTGCCAGCTCACTTTTCGCAGAGACCCAGTACTTC.

This chain links TRBV6-1 with TRBJ1-5; a weak D match, TRBD1 (5 bases). V lost 5 bases and J lost 9, with 17 bases in between. The CDR3 spans 14 residues. The germline gives CDR1 MNHNS, CDR2 SASEGT. CDR3 sequence: CASSKPGGERPQHF. The CDR3 DNA follows: TGTGCCAGCAGTAAACCGGGGGGGGAGAGGCCCCAGCATTTT.

J is TRBJ1-5 and V is TRBV28; no firm D call. Trimming removed 7 bases at V and 2 bases at J, with 18 bases between. Germline lookup yields CDR1 MDHEN and CDR2 SYDVKM. This CDR3 has 16 amino acids. CDR3 DNA sequence: TGTGCCAGCACTAACACGGGAGGGCGAGGCAATCAGCCCCAGCATTTT. The encoded protein is CASTNTGGRGNQPQHF.

J is TRBJ2-1 and V is TRBV2, with a weak D call TRBD2 (6 bases). The germline CDR1 and CDR2 sequences are SNHLY and FYNNEI. There are 13 residues in the CDR3. V was pared by 8 bases and J by 7 bases, with 15 bases between. In DNA, the CDR3 is TGTGCCAGCGGGGGGTGGATTATTAATGAGCAGTTCTTC. The encoded protein is CASGGWIINEQFF.

V and J are TRBV7-3 and TRBJ2-1; no clear D. In germline, CDR1 is SGHTA, CDR2 FQGTGA. This CDR3 has 13 amino acids. V dropped 5 bases and J dropped 4 bases, with 9 bases sitting between them. CDR3 amino acids: CASSPDRYNEQFF. CDR3 sequence (DNA): TGTGCCAGCAGCCCCGATCGGTACAATGAGCAGTTCTTC.

This clone has more than one count but fewer than ten. This chain links TRBV7-8 with TRBJ2-1; D is undetermined. Looked up from germline, CDR1 is SGHVS and CDR2 is FQNEAQ. The CDR3 spans 15 residues. Trimming took off 8 bases at V and 0 bases at J, with 14 bases between the two ends. CDR3 sequence (DNA): TGTGCCAGCGGAGTCTCAGATAGCTCCTACAATGAGCAGTTCTTC. It specifies CASGVSDSSYNEQFF.

The J gene is TRBJ1-1, the V gene TRBV5-8; D is unclear. The V end lost 5 bases, the J end lost 0 bases, and 8 bases lay between the germline ends. From germline, CDR1 is SGHTS and CDR2 YDEGEE. The CDR3 consists of 13 residues. Written as DNA, the CDR3 is TGTGCCAGCAGTCCGAGTTTGAACACTGAAGCTTTCTTT. Protein sequence: CASSPSLNTEAFF.

The chain has TRBV9 and TRBJ1-3; D not resolved. CDR1 and CDR2 (germline): SGDLS, YYNGEE. Trimming cost V 3 bases and J 4 bases, with 14 bases left between them. The CDR3 runs 15 residues. The CDR3 here is CASSALDGTGNTIYF. CDR3 DNA sequence: TGTGCCAGCAGCGCCCTTGACGGCACCGGAAACACCATATATTTT.

The chain recombines TRBV19 with TRBJ1-1; D possibly corresponds to TRBD1 (6 bases). Trimming removed 8 bases at V and 8 bases at J, with 21 bases between. The V gene's germline CDR1 is LNHDA and CDR2 SQIVND (reference sequence). The CDR3 is 14 amino acids. Written as DNA, the CDR3 is TGTGCCAGTGTTCGAGGTGTAGGGGGGCTCGAAGCTTTCTTT. Its translation: CASVRGVGGLEAFF.

This clone is a singleton in its sample. The genes are TRBV7-2 and TRBJ2-6; D assignment may be TRBD1 or TRBD2 (5 bases each). Per germline, CDR1 SGHTA and CDR2 FQGNSA. V lost 2 bases and J lost 4, with 12 bases in between. CDR3 length: 16 residues. In nucleotides, the CDR3 is TGTGCCAGCAGCTTATCGTTTGGGACCGGGGCCAACGTCCTGACTTTC. It yields the protein CASSLSFGTGANVLTF.

This clone was detected ten times or more. CDR3: CASSPTGTSGAQQFF. The CDR3 DNA reads TGTGCCAGCAGCCCCACCGGGACTAGCGGGGCGCAGCAGTTCTTC. The genes are TRBV6-5 and TRBJ2-1; TRBD2 matches at 13 bases. Per germline, CDR1 MNHEY and CDR2 SVGAGI. This CDR3 comprises 15 residues. Trimming removed 6 bases from V and 11 bases from J; junction bases left unmatched: 10.

V and J are TRBV7-2 and TRBJ1-1, with TRBD1 matching 9 bases. Germline V CDR1 and CDR2: SGHTA, FQGNSA. This CDR3 comprises 14 residues. The trim removed 6 bases at V and 1 base at J, leaving 3 bases unmatched. The CDR3 region is CASRDRGRNTEAFF. DNA for the CDR3: TGTGCCAGCAGGGACAGGGGCAGGAACACTGAAGCTTTCTTT.

The chain's CDR3 is CATRPLLGQGAVGYTF. CDR3 in DNA: TGTGCCACCAGGCCTCTCTTGGGACAGGGGGCAGTTGGCTACACCTTC. The chain recombines TRBV15 with TRBJ1-2, with 12 bases identical to TRBD1. The CDR3 contains 16 residues. V was clipped by 6 bases and J by 7 bases; unmatched bases: 12. The germline V gene has CDR1 LNHNV and CDR2 YYDKDF (reference sequence).

Note on this clone: Other DNA sequences within the sample encode an identical CDR3. The chain couples TRBV5-1 to TRBJ2-3; TRBD1 matches at 7 bases. The CDR3 is made up of 14 amino acids. Losses at the gene ends were 4 bases for V and 3 bases for J; bases not matched to a gene: 5. Germline V gives CDR1 SGHRS, CDR2 YFSETQ. The CDR3 loop reads CASSLGQETDTQYF. CDR3 DNA sequence: TGCGCCAGCAGCCTCGGACAGGAGACAGATACGCAGTATTTT.

CDR3 sequence: CSVTSGGNTGELFF. For the CDR3, the DNA is TGCAGCGTTACTAGCGGGGGGAACACCGGGGAGCTGTTTTTT. The chain uses TRBV29-1 and TRBJ2-2; 11 bases are a match to TRBD2. The V gene end was trimmed by 5 bases and the J gene end by 1 base; junction bases not matched to a gene: 0. CDR1 and CDR2 from the germline V gene are SQVTM and ANQGSEA. The CDR3 contains 14 residues.

V and J are TRBV5-4 and TRBJ2-3, with D tentatively TRBD1 (6 bases). This CDR3 contains 15 residues. Trimming took 3 bases from V and 2 from J, leaving 13 bases between them. CDR1 and CDR2 from the germline V gene are SGHNT and YYREEE (reference sequence). The CDR3 is CASSWVPGDTDTQYF. The CDR3 nucleotides are TGTGCCAGCAGCTGGGTCCCAGGGGACACAGATACGCAGTATTTT.

The genes are TRBV11-2 and TRBJ1-1, with 8 positions matching TRBD1. Germline CDR1 SGHAT, CDR2 FQNNGV. The V and J ends lost 5 bases and 8 bases, in that order; junction bases with no gene match: 4. The CDR3 runs 12 residues. CDR3 bases: TGTGCCAGCAGCATGGACAGGGCAGAAGCTTTCTTT. Its protein is CASSMDRAEAFF.

This chain uses TRBV5-8 with TRBJ2-3; D is perhaps TRBD1 (6 bases). Germline lookup yields CDR1 SGHTS and CDR2 YDEGEE. Trimming removed 4 bases at V and 1 base at J, with 16 bases between. This CDR3 contains 16 residues. Written as DNA, the CDR3 is TGTGCCAGCAGCGTGGCAGGGGAGAAGGGCACAGATACGCAGTATTTT. This translates into CASSVAGEKGTDTQYF.

This chain uses TRBV2 with TRBJ1-1; 7 positions agree with TRBD1. V gave up 7 bases and J gave up 3 bases; unmatched junction bases: 8. Germline lookup yields CDR1 SNHLY and CDR2 FYNNEI. This CDR3 is built from 14 residues. The CDR3 nucleotides are TGTGCCAGCATTGATAGGGGGCGGGACACTGAAGCTTTCTTT. Translated, it gives CASIDRGRDTEAFF. The full variable domain, rest sourced from reference TRBV2 and TRBJ1-1, is EPEVTQTPSHQVTQMGQEVILRCVPISNHLYFYWYRQILGQKVEFLVSFYNNEISEKSEIFDDQFSVERPDGSNFTLKIRSTKLEDSAMYFCASIDRGRDTEAFFGQGTRLTVV.

The V and J genes are TRBV5-1 and TRBJ2-1; TRBD2 matches at 12 bases. The CDR3 consists of 16 residues. J lost 1 base, V lost 4 bases, and 3 bases had no gene match. Germline assignment: CDR1 SGHRS and CDR2 YFSETQ. In DNA, the CDR3 is TGCGCCAGCAGCGGAGGACTAGCGGGATCCTACAATGAGCAGTTCTTC. This gives the protein CASSGGLAGSYNEQFF.

The chain uses TRBV29-1 and TRBJ2-3, with 16 nucleotides matching TRBD2. V shed 8 bases and J 2 bases; nucleotides not matched to a gene: 10. The CDR3 totals 17 residues. Germline CDR1 reads SQVTM; CDR2 reads ANQGSEA. DNA of the CDR3: TGCAGCCCTCAGGGACTAGCGGGAGGGGGCCCCACAGATACGCAGTATTTT. It codes for CSPQGLAGGGPTDTQYF.